The present TCR beta chain was sequenced within a study of blood T cells in healthy people across ages. On this clonotype: The antigen is unknown. One end of the junction varies from germline; a read error may be responsible.

Study-wide results and caveats: A roughly linear age-dependent decrease characterized TCR beta diversity per million T cells. Comparison with aged donors showed that long-lived donors had more naive CD4+ cells and higher diversity. Estimates of total diversity, which came from one million sequenced T cells, were considered to be underestimates.

CDR1 is SQVTM and CDR2 is ANQGSEA in the germline V gene. This CDR3 comprises 12 residues. For the second PCR, which ran for about 7 to 11 cycles, a sample-barcoded 5' primer and a J-beta primer mix were used. CDR3-containing paired-end reads numbered at least 2.5 million in each sample. TCRdb analysed the 5' RACE reads with MiXCR anew, one entry per CDR3 protein. The table includes 1.5 million to 2 million distinct CDR3 sequences, roughly 52% detected once. This TCR came from a woman aged 35 to 49 in good health. Sequences were obtained from blood. The chain joins TRBV29-1 to TRBJ2-3; D not certain. CDR3 in amino acids: CSTHHSTDTQYF. CDR3 nucleotides: TGTTCGACCCACCACAGCACAGATACGCAGTATTTT.